One and the same sample provided the 12 T cell receptor beta chains below, sequenced in a study of blood T cell dynamics during melanoma immunotherapy (dated by TCRdb to about 2020). The time point label, read with the paper, signifies: week 3, after first cycle of checkpoint inhibitor. The library came from the immunoSEQ multiplex PCR assay. TCRdb provides this immuneACCESS table in a form limited to in-frame rearrangements. Some clones are lacking; in checked studies, under half of them reflect an unresolved V gene, and why the rest are absent is not known. The table for this sample lists around 13,000 clones; around nine tenths of them were counted only once. Clones ranked in the top ten supply around 0.18% of the sample. The sample here was effector memory CD8+ T cells from blood, taken from a patient treated with checkpoint blockade. These receptors all come from a human donor with melanoma.

The chain is built from TRBV6-4 and TRBJ1-5; D gene ambiguous. CDR1 and CDR2 from the germline V gene are MRHNA and SNTAGT. Trimming took 0 bases from V and 0 from J, leaving 9 bases between them. This CDR3 has 16 residues. The CDR3 DNA reads TGTGCCAGCAGTGACTCGGTTCTGCTTAGCAATCAGCCCCAGCATTTT. This gives the protein CASSDSVLLSNQPQHF.

This chain uses TRBV2 with TRBJ1-2; D is unresolved. Germline loops: CDR1 SNHLY, CDR2 FYNNEI. V gave up 6 bases and J gave up 1 base, with 6 bases separating them. The CDR3 totals 12 residues. The DNA for the CDR3 is TGTGCCAGCAGGGGGAGTAACTATGGCTACACCTTC. It codes for CASRGSNYGYTF.

The gene calls are TRBV5-1 and TRBJ2-7; no firm D call. There are 12 residues in the CDR3. Trimming removed 0 bases at V and 6 bases at J, with 7 bases between. The V gene's germline CDR1 is SGHRS and CDR2 YFSETQ. The CDR3 DNA reads TGCGCCAGCAGCTTGGAATGGGGCGAGCAGTACTTC. Translating it yields CASSLEWGEQYF.

The J gene is TRBJ2-5, the V gene TRBV7-2; 10 positions agree with TRBD1. The CDR3 extends over 14 amino acids. The germline V gene encodes CDR1 SGHTA and CDR2 FQGNSA. Trimming cost V 5 bases and J 5 bases; bases outside gene matches: 5. The CDR3 nucleotides read TGTGCCAGCAGCCGGGACAGGGGAGCGGAGACCCAGTACTTC. It codes for CASSRDRGAETQYF.

This chain connects TRBV19 to TRBJ1-2; 8 bases map to TRBD1. Germline CDR1 LNHDA, CDR2 SQIVND (reference sequence). The CDR3 totals 14 residues. Trimming removed 9 bases from V and 2 bases from J; junction bases left unmatched: 8. The CDR3 DNA is TGTGCCAGCGAGGGACAGGATTGGAACTATGGCTACACCTTC. Protein sequence: CASEGQDWNYGYTF.

The chain couples TRBV5-1 to TRBJ2-3; no firm D call. The germline V gene has CDR1 SGHRS and CDR2 YFSETQ. V dropped 0 bases and J dropped 2 bases, with 10 bases sitting between them. The CDR3 is 15 residues long. The CDR3 DNA is TGCGCCAGCAGCTTGGCCACTACTGTCACAGATACGCAGTATTTT. It is translated as CASSLATTVTDTQYF.

The chain uses TRBV19 and TRBJ1-1, with 7 positions matching TRBD1. This CDR3 comprises 14 residues. V trimming: 6 bases; J trimming: 0 bases; junction bases outside the gene matches: 4. Germline V CDR1 and CDR2: LNHDA, SQIVND (reference sequence). The CDR3 loop reads CASSWGQMNTEAFF. The CDR3 DNA reads TGTGCCAGTAGCTGGGGACAGATGAACACTGAAGCTTTCTTT.

V gene TRBV4-3 combines with J gene TRBJ2-7; 9 nucleotides align to TRBD2. Germline trimming cut 3 bases from V and 5 bases from J; bases unmatched to any gene: 8. Germline CDR1 reads LGHNA; CDR2 reads YSLEER. The CDR3 spans 15 residues. For the CDR3, the DNA is TGCGCCAGCAGCCAGACGGCGGGAGGGCCCCACGAGCAGTACTTC. It translates to CASSQTAGGPHEQYF.

The V and J genes are TRBV14 and TRBJ1-2; possible D gene TRBD1, 6 bases. CDR1 is SGHDN and CDR2 is FVKESK in the germline V gene. CDR3 length: 14 residues. V was shortened by 0 bases and J by 8 bases, with 13 bases between the two germline ends. The CDR3 DNA sequence: TGTGCCAGCAGCCAAGATTGGGGGGGCGAAGGCTACACCTTC. As protein: CASSQDWGGEGYTF.

The chain is built from TRBV10-1 and TRBJ2-1, with D perhaps being TRBD1 or TRBD2 (6 bases each). V shed 4 bases and J shed 9 bases, with 13 bases lying between them. Looked up from germline, CDR1 is WNHNN and CDR2 is SYGVQD (reference sequence). This CDR3 has 13 residues. In nucleotides, the CDR3 is TGCGCCAGCAGTGTGACGGGGGCTGCTGAGCAGTTCTTC. The encoded protein is CASSVTGAAEQFF.

CDR3 in DNA: TGTGCTAGTGCGGGGGGGCCAGATACGCAGTATTTT. This sequence encodes CASAGGPDTQYF. V usage is TRBV9 and J usage is TRBJ2-3; 9 bases align to TRBD2. Germline V CDR1 and CDR2: SGDLS, YYNGEE. CDR3 length: 12 amino acids.

The J gene is TRBJ1-6, the V gene TRBV6-1, with TRBD1 identical over 7 bases. Germline V gene sequence: CDR1 MNHNS, CDR2 SASEGT. This CDR3 comprises 15 residues. Unmatched junction bases numbered 11, after V lost 7 bases and J lost 8 bases. Here the CDR3 reads CASMRDSYGDSPLHF. CDR3 DNA sequence: TGTGCCAGCATGCGGGACAGCTATGGGGATTCACCCCTCCACTTT.